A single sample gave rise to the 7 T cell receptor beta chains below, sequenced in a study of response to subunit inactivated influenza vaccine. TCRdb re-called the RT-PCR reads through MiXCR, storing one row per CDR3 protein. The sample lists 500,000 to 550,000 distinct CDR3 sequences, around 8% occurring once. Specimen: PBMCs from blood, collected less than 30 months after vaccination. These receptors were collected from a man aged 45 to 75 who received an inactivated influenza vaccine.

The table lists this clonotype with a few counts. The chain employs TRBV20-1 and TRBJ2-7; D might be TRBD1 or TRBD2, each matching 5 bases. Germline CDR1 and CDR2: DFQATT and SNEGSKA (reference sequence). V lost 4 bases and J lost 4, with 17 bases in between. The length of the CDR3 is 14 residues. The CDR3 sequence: CSATDPRGTYEQYF. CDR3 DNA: TGCAGTGCTACCGACCCTCGGGGCACATACGAGCAGTACTTC.

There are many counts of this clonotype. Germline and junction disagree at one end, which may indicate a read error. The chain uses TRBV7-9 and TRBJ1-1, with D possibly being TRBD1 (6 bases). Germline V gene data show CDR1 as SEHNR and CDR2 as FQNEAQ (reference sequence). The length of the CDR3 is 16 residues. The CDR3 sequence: CASRLATGLRNTEAFF. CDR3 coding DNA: TGTGCCAGCAGGTTAGCTACAGGGTTAAGAAACACTGAAGCTTTCTTT.

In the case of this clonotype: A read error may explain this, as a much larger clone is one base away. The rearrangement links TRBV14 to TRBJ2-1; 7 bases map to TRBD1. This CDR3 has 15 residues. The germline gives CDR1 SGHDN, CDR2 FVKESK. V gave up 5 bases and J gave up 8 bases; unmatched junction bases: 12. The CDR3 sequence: CASSFRQGFHDEQFF. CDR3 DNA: TGTGCCAGCAGCTTCCGACAGGGATTCCACGATGAGCAGTTCTTC.

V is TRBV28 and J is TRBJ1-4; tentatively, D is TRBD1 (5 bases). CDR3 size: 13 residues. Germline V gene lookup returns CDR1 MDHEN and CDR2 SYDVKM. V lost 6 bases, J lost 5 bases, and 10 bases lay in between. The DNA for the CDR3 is TGTGCCAGCAGCCGGGGACGGAATGAAAAACTGTTTTTT. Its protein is CASSRGRNEKLFF.

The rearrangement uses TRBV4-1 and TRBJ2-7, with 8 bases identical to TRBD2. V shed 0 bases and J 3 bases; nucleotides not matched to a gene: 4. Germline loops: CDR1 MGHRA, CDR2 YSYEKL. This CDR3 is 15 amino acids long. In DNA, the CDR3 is TGCGCCAGCAGCCAAGAGCGGGGGGTTTACTACGAGCAGTACTTC. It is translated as CASSQERGVYYEQYF.

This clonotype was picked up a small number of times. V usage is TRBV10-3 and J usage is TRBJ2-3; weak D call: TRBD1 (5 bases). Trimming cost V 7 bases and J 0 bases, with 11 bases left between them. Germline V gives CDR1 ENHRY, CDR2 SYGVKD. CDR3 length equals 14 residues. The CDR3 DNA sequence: TGTGCCATCAATCGTGGGGCGAGCACAGATACGCAGTATTTT. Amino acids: CAINRGASTDTQYF.

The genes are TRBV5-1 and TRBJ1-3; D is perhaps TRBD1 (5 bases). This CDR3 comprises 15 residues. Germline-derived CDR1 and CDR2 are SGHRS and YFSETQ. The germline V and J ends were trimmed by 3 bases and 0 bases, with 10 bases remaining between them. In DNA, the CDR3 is TGCGCCAGCAGCTGGGACGGTGTCTCTGGAAACACCATATATTTT. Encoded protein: CASSWDGVSGNTIYF.